This TCR beta chain is from a study of CD8+ T cells in alopecia areata. Study background: Treated patients swallowed 5 to 10 mg of oral tofacitinib twice daily.

This sample's treatment: oral pan-JAK inhibitor, 5-10 mg twice daily. Extracted from the samples, RNA was reverse transcribed into cDNA to serve as the sequencing template. Data came from immunoSEQ multiplex PCR; TCRdb stores just in-frame clones and leaves some out. The sample gives some 120,000 clones, about 59% of which show up once; around 6% is in the top ten. The V end was cut by 8 bases, the J end by 9 bases, with 11 bases between. The CDR3 loop spans 11 amino acids. CDR1 SNHLY and CDR2 FYNNEI come from the germline V gene. This sequence joins TRBV2 and TRBJ2-1; D not resolved. Sequenced material: CD4+ T cells sorted from blood, taken at week 4, from a patient treated with tofacitinib. The origin of this receptor is a human donor with alopecia areata. CDR3 residues: CASHGVGEQFF. Here the CDR3 DNA reads TGTGCCAGCCATGGAGTGGGTGAGCAGTTCTTC.